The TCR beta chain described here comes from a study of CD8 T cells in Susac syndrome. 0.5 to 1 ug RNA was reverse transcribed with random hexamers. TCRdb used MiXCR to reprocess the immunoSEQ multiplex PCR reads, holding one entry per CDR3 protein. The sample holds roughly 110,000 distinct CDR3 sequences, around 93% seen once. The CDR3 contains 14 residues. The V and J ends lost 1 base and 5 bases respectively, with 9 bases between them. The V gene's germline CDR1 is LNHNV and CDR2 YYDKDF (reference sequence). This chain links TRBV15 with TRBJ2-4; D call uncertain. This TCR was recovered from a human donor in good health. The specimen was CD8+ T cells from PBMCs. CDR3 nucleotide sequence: TGTGCCACCAGCAGAGGGGCACTCGAAAACATTCAGTACTTC. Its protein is CATSRGALENIQYF.